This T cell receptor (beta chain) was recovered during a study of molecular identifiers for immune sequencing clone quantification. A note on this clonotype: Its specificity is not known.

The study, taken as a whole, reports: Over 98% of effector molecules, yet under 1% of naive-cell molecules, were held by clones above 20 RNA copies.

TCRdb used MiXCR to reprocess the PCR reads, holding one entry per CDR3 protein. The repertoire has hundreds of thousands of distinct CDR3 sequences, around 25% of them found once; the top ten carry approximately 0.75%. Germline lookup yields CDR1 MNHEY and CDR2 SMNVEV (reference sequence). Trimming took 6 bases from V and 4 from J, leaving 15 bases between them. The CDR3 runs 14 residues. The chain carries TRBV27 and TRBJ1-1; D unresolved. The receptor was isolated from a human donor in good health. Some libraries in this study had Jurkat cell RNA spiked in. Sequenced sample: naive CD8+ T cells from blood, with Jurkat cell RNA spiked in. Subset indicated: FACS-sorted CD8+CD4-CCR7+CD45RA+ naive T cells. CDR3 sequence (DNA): TGTGCCAGCAGCTTGGGCACGATGAGCACTGAAGCTTTCTTT. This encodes CASSLGTMSTEAFF.